Sequencing of this T cell receptor beta chain was carried out in a study of Tregs in tolerant kidney transplant recipients. Study as a whole: Sorting used antibodies to exclude donor cells.

Study results and limitations: The most relevant donor-specific Treg TCRbeta repertoire apparently came from expansion with activated donor B cells. This study did not directly address biological reproducibility.

Worth noting for this clone: The antigen is undetermined.

Assay used: immunoSEQ multiplex PCR; TCRdb lists only in-frame clones, some missing. The repertoire holds approximately 44,000 clones, with nearly 97% as singletons. Per the germline V gene, CDR1 is SGHNT and CDR2 is YYREEE (reference sequence). The CDR3 consists of 15 residues. The germline V and J ends were trimmed by 1 base and 4 bases, with 15 bases remaining between them. The specimen sequenced was Tregs from blood cultured with allogeneic cells. The J gene is TRBJ2-7, the V gene TRBV5-4; TRBD1 is a possible D gene (6 bases). The sequence was obtained from a human donor in good health. The CDR3: CASSLTGKGYYEQYF. The CDR3 bases are TGTGCCAGCAGCTTGACAGGGAAAGGGTATTACGAGCAGTACTTC.